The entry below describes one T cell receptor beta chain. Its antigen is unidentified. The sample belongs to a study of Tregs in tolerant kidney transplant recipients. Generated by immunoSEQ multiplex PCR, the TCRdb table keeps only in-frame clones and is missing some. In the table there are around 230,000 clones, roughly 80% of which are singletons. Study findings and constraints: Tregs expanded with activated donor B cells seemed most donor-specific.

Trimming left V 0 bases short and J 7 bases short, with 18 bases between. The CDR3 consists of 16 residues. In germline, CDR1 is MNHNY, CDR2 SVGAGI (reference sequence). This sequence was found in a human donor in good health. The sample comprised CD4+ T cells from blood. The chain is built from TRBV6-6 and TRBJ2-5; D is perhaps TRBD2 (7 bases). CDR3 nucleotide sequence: TGTGCCAGCAGTTACTCGCCGGGGGGCATACCGGGGACCCAGTACTTC. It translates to CASSYSPGGIPGTQYF.